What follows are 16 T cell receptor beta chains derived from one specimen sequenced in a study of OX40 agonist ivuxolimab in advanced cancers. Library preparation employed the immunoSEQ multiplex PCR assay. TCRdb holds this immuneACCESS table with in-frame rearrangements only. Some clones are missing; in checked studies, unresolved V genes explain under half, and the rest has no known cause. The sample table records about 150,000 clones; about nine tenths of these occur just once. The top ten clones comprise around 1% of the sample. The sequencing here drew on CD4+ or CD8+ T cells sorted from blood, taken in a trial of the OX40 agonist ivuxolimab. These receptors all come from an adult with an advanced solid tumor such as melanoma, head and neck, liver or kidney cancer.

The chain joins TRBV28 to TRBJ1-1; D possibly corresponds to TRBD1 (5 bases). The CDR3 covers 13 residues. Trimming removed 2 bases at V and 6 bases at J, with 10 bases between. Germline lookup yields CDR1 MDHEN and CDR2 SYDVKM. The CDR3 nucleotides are TGTGCCAGCAGTTTAGCAGGGAGCGCTGAAGCTTTCTTT. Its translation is CASSLAGSAEAFF.

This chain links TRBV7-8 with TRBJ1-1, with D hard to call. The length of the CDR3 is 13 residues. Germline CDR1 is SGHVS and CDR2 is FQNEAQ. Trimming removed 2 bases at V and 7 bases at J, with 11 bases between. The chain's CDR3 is CASSLRGGIEAFF. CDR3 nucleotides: TGTGCCAGCAGCTTAAGAGGCGGGATTGAAGCTTTCTTT.

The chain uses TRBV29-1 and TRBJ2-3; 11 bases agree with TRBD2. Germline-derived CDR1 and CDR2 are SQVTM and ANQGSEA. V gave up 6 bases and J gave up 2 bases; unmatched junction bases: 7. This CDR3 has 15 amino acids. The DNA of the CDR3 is TGCAGCGTGGATGGGACTAGCGGCTCCACAGATACGCAGTATTTT. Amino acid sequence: CSVDGTSGSTDTQYF.

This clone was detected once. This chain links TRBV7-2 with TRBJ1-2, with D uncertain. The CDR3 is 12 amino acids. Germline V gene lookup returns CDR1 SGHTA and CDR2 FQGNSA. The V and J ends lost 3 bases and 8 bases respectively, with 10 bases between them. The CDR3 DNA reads TGTGCCAGCAGCTTCGAGGGTGAAGGCTACACCTTC. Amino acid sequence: CASSFEGEGYTF.

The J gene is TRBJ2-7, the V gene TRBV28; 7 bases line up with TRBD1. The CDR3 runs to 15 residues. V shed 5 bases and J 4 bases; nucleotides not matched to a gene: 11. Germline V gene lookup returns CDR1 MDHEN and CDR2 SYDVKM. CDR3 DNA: TGTGCCAGCAGTCCCGGGACAGCCGTGGGGTACGAGCAGTACTTC. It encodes CASSPGTAVGYEQYF. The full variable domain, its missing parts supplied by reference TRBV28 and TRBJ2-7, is DVKVTQSSRYLVKRTGEKVFLECVQDMDHENMFWYRQDPGLGLRLIYFSYDVKMKEKGDIPEGYSVSREKKERFSLILESASTNQTSMYLCASSPGTAVGYEQYFGPGTRLTVT.

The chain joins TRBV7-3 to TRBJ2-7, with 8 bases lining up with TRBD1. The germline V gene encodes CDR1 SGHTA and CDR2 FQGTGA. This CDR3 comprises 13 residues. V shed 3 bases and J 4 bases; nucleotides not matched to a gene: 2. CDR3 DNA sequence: TGTGCCAGCAGCTTCGGACAGGGTTACGAGCAGTACTTC. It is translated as CASSFGQGYEQYF.

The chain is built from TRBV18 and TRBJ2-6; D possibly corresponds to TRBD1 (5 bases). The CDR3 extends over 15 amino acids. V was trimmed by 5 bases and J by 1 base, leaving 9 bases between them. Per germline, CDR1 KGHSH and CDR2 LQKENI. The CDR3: CASSTDMSGANVLTF. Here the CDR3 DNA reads TGTGCCAGCTCAACGGACATGTCTGGGGCCAACGTCCTGACTTTC.

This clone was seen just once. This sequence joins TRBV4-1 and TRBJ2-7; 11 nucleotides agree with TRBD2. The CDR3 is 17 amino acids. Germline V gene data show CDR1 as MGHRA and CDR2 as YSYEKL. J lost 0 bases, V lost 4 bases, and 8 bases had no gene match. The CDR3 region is CASSLVGTSGTSYEQYF. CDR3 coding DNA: TGCGCCAGCAGCCTAGTCGGGACTAGCGGAACCTCCTACGAGCAGTACTTC.

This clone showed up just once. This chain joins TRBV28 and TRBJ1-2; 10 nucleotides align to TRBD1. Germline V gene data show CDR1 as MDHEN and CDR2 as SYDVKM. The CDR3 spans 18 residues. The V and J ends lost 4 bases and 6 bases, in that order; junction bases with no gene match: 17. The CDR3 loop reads CASSSYPHMGQGRNGYTF. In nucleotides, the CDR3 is TGTGCCAGCAGTTCCTACCCTCACATGGGACAGGGGCGAAATGGCTACACCTTC.

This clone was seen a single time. The CDR3 reads CASSLDGAGETQYF. The CDR3 DNA is TGTGCCAGCAGCTTAGATGGGGCAGGAGAGACCCAGTACTTC. This chain uses TRBV7-2 with TRBJ2-5, with a weak D call TRBD1 (5 bases). Trimming removed 1 base from V and 4 bases from J, with 10 bases in between. This CDR3 is 14 amino acids long. CDR1 is SGHTA, CDR2 FQGNSA, per germline.

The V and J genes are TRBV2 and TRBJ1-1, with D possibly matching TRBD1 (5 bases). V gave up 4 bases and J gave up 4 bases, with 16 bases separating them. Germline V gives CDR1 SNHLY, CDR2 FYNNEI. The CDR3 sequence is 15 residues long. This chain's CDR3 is CASSGVAGVPTEAFF. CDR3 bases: TGTGCCAGCAGTGGGGTTGCGGGGGTCCCCACTGAAGCTTTCTTT.

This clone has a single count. The CDR3 region has the DNA TGTGCCAGCAGCCAGGAAAACAGGGGTGGCCAGCCCCAGCATTTT. Amino acid sequence: CASSQENRGGQPQHF. The V call is TRBV5-4, the J call TRBJ1-5; 7 bases fit TRBD1. Trimming cost V 4 bases and J 7 bases; bases outside gene matches: 11. Germline V gives CDR1 SGHNT, CDR2 YYREEE (reference sequence). There are 15 residues in the CDR3.

DNA of the CDR3: TGTGCCAGCAGCGTAGGCGGCACGGTGGGTCAGCCCCAGCATTTT. Translated, it gives CASSVGGTVGQPQHF. The J gene is TRBJ1-5, the V gene TRBV9; no reliable D call. V lost 0 bases to trimming and J lost 6 bases, with 13 bases between them. From germline, CDR1 is SGDLS and CDR2 YYNGEE. The CDR3 sequence is 15 residues long.

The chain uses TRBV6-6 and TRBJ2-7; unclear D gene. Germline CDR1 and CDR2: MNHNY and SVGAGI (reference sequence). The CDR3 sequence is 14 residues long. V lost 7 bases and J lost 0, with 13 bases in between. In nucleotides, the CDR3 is TGTGCCAGCACCCAACCCCCCTCCTCCTACGAGCAGTACTTC. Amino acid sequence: CASTQPPSSYEQYF.

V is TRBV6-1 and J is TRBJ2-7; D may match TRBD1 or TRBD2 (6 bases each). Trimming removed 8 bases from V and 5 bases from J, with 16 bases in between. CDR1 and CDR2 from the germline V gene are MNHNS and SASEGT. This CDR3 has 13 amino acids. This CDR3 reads CASYLGGGHEQYF. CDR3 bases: TGTGCCAGCTACCTAGGGGGAGGTCACGAGCAGTACTTC.

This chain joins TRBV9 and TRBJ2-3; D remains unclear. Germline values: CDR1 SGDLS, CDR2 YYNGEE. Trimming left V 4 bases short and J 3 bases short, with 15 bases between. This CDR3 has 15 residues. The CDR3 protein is CASSPGYSNTDTQYF. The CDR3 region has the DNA TGTGCCAGCAGCCCTGGCTATTCAAATACAGATACGCAGTATTTT.